What follows describes a single TCR beta chain. Both 60 Vbeta primers and 13 Jbeta primers went into the PCR. The method was immunoSEQ multiplex PCR; TCRdb's version includes in-frame clones alone and lacks a portion of them. The sample yields about 110,000 clones, 86% seen once. The sample is drawn from a study of cytomegalovirus exposure and HLA in healthy donors. J was trimmed by 5 bases and V by 4 bases; bases with no gene match: 2. Germline loops: CDR1 MGHRA, CDR2 YSYEKL. The CDR3 has 13 amino acids. The sequence was obtained from a middle-aged man in good health and CMV-seronegative. Sequenced sample: PBMCs. The rearrangement links TRBV4-1 to TRBJ1-5, with 7 bases aligning to TRBD1. The CDR3 is CASSRQGDQPQHF. The CDR3 bases are TGCGCCAGCAGCCGACAGGGCGATCAGCCCCAGCATTTT.